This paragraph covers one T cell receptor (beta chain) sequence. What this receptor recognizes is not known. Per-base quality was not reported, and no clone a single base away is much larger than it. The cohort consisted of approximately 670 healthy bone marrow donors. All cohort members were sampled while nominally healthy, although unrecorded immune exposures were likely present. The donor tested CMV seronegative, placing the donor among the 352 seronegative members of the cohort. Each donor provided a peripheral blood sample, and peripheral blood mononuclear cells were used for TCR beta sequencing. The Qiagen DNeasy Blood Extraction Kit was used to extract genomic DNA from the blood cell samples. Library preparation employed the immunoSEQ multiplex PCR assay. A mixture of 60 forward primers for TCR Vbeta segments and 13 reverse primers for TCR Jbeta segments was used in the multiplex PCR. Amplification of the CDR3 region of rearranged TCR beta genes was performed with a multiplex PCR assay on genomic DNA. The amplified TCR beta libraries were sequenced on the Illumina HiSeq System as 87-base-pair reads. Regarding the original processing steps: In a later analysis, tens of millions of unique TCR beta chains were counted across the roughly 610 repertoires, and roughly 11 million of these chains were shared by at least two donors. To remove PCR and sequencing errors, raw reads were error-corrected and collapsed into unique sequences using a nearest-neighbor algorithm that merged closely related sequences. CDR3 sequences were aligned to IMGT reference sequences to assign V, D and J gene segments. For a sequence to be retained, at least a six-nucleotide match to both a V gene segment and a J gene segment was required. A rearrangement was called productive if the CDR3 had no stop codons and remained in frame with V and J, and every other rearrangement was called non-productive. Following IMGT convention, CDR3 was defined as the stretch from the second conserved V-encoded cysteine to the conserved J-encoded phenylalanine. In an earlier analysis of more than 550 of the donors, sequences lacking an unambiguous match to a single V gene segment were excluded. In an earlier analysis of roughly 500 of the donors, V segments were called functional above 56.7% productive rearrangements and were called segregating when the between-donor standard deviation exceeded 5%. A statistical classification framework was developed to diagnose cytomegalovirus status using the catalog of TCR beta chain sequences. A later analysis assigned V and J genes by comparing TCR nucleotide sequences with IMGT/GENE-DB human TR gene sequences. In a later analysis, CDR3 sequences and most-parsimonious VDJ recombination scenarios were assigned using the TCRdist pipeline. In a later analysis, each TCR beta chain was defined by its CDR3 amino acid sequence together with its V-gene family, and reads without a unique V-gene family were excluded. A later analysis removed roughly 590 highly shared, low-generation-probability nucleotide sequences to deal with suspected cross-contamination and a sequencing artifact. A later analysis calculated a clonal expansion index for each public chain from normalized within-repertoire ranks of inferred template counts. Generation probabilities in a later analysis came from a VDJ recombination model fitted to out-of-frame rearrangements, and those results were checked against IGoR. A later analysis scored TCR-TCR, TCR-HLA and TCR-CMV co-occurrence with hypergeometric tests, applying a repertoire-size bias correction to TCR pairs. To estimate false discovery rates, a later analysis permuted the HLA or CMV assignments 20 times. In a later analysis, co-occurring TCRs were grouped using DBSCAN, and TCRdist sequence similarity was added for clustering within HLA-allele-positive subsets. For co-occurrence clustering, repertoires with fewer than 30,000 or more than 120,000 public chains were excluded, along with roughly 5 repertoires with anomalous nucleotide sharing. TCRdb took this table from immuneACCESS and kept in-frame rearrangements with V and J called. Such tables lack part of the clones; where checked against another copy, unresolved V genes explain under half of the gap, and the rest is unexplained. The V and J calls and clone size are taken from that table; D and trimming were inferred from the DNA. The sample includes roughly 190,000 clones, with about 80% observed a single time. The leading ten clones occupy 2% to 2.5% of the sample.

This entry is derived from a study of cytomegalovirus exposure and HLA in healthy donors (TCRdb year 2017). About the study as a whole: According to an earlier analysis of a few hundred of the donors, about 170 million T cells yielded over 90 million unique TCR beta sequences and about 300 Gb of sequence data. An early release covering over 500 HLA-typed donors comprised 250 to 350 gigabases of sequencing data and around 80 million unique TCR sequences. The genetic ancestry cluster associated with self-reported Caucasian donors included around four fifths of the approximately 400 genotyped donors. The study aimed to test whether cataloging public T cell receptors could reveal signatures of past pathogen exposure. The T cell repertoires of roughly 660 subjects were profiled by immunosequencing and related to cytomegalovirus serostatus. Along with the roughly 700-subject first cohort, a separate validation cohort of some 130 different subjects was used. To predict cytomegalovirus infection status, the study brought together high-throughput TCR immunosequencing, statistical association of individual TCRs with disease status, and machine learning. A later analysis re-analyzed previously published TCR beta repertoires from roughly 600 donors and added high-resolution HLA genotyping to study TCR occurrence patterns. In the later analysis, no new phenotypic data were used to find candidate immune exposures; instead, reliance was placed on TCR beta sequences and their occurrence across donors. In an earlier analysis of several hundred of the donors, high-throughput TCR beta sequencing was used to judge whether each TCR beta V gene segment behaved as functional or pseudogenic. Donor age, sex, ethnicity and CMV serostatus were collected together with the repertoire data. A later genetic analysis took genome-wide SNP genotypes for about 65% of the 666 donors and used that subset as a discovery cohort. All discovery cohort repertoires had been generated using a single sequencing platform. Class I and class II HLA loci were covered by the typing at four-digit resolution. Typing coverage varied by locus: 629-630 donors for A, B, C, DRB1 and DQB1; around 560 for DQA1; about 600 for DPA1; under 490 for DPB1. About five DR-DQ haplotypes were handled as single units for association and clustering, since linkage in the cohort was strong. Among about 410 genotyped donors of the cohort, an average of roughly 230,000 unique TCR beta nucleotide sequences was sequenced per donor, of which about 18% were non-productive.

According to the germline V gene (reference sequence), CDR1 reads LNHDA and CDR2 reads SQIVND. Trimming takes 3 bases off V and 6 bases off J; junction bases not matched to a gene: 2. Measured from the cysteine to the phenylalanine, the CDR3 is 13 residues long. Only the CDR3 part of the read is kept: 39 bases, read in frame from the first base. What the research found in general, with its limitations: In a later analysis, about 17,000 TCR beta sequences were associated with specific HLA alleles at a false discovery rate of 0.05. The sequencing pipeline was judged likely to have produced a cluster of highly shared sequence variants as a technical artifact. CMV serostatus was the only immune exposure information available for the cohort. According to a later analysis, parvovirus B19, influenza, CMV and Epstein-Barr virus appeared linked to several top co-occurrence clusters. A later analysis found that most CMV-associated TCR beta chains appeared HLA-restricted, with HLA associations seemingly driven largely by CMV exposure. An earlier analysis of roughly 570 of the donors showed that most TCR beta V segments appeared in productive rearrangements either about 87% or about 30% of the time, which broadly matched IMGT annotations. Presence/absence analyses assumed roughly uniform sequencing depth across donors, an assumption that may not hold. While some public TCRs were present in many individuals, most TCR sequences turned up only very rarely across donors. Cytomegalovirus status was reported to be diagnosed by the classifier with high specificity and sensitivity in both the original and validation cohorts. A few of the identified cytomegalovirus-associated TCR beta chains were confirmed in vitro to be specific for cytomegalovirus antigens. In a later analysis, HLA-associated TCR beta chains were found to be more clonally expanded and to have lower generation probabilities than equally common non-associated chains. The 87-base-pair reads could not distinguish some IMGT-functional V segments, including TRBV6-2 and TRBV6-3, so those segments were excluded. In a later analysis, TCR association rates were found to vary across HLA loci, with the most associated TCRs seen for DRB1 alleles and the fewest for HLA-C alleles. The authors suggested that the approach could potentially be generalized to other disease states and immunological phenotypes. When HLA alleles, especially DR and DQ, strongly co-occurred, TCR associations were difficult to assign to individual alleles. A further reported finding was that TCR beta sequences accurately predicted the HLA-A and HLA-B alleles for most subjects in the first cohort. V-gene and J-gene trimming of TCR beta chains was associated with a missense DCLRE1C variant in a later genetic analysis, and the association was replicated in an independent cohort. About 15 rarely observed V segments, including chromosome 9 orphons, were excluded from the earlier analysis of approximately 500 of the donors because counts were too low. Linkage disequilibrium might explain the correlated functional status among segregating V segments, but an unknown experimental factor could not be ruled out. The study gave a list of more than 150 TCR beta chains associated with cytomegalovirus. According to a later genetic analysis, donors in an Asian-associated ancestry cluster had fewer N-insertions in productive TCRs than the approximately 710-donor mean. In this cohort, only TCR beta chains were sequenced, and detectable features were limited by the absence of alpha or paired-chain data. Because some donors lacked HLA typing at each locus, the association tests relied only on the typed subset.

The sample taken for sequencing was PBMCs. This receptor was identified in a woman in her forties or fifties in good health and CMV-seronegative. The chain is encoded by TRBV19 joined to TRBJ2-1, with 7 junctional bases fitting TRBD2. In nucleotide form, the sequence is TGTGCCAGTAGTATTTTAGCGGGCAATGAGCAGTTCTTC. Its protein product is CASSILAGNEQFF.